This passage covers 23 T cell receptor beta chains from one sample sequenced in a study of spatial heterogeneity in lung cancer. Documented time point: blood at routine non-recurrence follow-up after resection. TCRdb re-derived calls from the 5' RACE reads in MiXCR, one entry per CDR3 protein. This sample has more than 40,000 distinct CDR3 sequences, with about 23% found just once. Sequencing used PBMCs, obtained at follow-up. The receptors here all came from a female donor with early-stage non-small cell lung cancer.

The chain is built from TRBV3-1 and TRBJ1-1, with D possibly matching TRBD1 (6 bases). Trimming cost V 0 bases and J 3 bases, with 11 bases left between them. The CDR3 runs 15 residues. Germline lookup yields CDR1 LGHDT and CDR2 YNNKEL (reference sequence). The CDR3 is CASSQEGGPHTEAFF. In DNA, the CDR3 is TGTGCCAGCAGCCAAGAGGGGGGGCCCCACACTGAAGCTTTCTTT.

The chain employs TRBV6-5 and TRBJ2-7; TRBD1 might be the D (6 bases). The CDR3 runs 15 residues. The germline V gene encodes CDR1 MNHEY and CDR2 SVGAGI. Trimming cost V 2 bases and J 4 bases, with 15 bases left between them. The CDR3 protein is CASSYTAGVSYEQYF. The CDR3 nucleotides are TGTGCCAGCAGTTACACGGCAGGGGTCTCGTACGAGCAGTACTTC.

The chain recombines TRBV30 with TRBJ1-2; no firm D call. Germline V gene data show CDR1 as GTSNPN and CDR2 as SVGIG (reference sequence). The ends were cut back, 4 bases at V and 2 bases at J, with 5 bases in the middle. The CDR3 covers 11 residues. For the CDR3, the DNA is TGTGCCTGGAATATGAACTATGGCTACACCTTC. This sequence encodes CAWNMNYGYTF.

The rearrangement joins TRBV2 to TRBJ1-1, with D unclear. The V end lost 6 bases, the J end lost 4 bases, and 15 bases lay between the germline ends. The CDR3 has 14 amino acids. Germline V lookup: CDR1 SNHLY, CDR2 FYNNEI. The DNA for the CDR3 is TGTGCCAGCAGGGGCAGAATTCTTGTCACTGAAGCTTTCTTT. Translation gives CASRGRILVTEAFF.

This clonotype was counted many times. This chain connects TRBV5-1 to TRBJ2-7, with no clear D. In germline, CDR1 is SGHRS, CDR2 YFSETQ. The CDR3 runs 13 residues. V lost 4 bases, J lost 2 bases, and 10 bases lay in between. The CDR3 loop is CASSPGSPYEQYF. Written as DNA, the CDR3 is TGCGCCAGCAGCCCCGGGTCACCCTACGAGCAGTACTTC.

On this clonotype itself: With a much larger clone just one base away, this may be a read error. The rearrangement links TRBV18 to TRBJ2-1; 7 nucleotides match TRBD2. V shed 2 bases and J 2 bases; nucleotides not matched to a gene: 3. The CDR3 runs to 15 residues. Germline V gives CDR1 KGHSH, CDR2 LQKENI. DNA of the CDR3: TGTGCCAGCTCACCAACTAGCGTCCCCTACAATGAGCAGTTCTTC. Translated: CASSPTSVPYNEQFF.

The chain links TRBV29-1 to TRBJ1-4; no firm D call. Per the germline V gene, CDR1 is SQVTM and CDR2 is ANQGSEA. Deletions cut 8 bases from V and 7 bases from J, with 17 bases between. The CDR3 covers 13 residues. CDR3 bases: TGCAGCCCCGCCCGGGGATGGAGTGAAAAACTGTTTTTT. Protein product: CSPARGWSEKLFF.

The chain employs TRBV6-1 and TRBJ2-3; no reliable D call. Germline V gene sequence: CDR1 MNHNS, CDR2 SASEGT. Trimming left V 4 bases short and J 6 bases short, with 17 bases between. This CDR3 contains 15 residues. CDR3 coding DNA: TGTGCCAGCAGTGGGTTTGTGGGAAGGGCGGATACGCAGTATTTT. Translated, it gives CASSGFVGRADTQYF.

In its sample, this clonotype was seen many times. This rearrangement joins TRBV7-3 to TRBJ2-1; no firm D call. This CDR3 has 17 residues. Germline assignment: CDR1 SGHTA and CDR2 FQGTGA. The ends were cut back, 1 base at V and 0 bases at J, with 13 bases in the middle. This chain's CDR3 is CASSLNPPSSSYNEQFF. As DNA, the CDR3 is TGTGCCAGCAGCTTAAACCCGCCCTCGAGCTCCTACAATGAGCAGTTCTTC.

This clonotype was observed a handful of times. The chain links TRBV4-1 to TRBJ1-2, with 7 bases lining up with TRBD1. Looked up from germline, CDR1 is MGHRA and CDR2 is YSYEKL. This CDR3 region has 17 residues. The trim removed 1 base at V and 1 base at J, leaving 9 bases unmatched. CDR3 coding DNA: TGCGCCAGCAGCCAAGTAGCGGGACAGACTAATAACTATGGCTACACCTTC. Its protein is CASSQVAGQTNNYGYTF.

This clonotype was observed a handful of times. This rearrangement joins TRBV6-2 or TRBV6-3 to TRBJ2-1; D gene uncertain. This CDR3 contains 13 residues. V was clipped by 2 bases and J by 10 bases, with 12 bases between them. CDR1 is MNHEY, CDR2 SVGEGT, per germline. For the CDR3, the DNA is TGTGCCAGCAGTTACCCGGCGACTGGAGAGCAGTTCTTC. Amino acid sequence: CASSYPATGEQFF.

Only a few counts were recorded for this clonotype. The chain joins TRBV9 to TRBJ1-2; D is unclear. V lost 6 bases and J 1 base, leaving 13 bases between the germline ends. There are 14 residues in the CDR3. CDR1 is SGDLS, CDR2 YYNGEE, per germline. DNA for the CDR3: TGTGCCAGCACCCCCATCCGGGTTAACTATGGCTACACCTTC. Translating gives CASTPIRVNYGYTF.

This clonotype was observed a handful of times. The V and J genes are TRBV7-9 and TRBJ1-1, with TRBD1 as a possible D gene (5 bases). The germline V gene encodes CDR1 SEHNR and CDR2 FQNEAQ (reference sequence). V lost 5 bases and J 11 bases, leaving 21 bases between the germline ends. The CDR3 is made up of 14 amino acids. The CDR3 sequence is CASSVTRDSVRAFF. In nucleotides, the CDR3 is TGTGCCAGCAGCGTAACCCGGGACTCGGTTCGGGCTTTCTTT.

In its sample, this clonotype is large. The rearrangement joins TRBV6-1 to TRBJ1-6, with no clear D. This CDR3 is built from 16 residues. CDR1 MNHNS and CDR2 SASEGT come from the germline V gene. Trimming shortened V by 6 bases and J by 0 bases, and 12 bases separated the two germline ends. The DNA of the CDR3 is TGTGCCAGCAGGGGGTTGTCCAGCTCCTATAATTCACCCCTCCACTTT. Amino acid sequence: CASRGLSSSYNSPLHF.

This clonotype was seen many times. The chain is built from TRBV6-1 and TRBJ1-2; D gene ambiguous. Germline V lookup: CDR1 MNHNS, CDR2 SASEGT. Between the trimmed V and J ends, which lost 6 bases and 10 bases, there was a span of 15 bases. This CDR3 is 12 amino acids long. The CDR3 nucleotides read TGTGCCAGCAGGGTGGAACACGGCTCCTACACCTTC. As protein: CASRVEHGSYTF.

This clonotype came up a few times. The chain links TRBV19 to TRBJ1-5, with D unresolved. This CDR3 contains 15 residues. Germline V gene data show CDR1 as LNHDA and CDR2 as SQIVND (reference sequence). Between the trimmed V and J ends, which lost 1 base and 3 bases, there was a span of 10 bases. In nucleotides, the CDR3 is TGTGCCAGTAGTATAGGACCGATCGCCAATCAGCCCCAGCATTTT. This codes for CASSIGPIANQPQHF.

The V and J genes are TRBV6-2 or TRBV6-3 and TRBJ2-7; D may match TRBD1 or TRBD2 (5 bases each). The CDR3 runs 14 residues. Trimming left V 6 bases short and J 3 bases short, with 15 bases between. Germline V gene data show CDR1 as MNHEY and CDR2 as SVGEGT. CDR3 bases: TGTGCCAGCAGATCTCCGGGACGTCGCTACGAGCAGTACGTC. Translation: CASRSPGRRYEQYV.

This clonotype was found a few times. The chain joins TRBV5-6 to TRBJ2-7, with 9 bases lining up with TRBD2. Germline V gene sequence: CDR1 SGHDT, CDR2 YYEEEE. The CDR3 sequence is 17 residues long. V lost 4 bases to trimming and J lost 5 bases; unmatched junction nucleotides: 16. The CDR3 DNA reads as TGTGCCAGCAGCCCCCGCCCCCCGGGACTAGCTTCTCACGAGCAGTACGTC. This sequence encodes CASSPRPPGLASHEQYV.

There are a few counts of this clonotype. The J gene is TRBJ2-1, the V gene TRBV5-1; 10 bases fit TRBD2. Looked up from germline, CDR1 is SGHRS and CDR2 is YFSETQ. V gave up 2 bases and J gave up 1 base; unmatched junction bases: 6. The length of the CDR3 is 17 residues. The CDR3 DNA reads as TGCGCCAGCAGCTTCTTAGCGGGAGGAGGGTCCTACAATGAGCAGTTCTTC. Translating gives CASSFLAGGGSYNEQFF.

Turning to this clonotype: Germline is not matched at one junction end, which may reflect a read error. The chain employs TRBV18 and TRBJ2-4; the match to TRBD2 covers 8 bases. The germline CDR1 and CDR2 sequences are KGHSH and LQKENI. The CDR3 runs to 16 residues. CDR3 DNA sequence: TGTGTCAGCTCACCATGGGGAGCGGGGGATAAAAACATTCAGTACTTC. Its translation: CVSSPWGAGDKNIQYF.

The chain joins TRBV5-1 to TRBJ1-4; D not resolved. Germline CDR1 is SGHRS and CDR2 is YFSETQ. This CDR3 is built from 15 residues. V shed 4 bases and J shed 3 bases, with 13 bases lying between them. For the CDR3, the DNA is TGCGCCAGCAGCAGGGAGGACCTTGCTAATGAAAAACTGTTTTTT. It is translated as CASSREDLANEKLFF.

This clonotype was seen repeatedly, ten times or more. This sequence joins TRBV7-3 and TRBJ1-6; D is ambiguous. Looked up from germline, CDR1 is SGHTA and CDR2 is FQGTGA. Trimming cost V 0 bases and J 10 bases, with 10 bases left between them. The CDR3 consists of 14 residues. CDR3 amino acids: CASSLTGPLSPLHF. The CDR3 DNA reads TGTGCCAGCAGCTTAACAGGTCCACTCTCACCCCTCCACTTT. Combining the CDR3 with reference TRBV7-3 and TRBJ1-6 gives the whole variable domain GAGVSQTPSNKVTEKGKYVELRCDPISGHTALYWYRQSLGQGPEFLIYFQGTGAADDSGLPNDRFFAVRPEGSVSTLKIQRTERGDSAVYLCASSLTGPLSPLHFGNGTRLTVT.

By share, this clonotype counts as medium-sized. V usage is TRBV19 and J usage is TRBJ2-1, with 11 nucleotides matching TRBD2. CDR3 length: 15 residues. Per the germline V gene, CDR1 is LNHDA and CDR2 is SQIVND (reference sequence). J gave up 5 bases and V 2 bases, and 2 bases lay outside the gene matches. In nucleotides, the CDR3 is TGTGCCAGTAGTATATTAGCGGGAGGGAACAATGAGCAGTTCTTC. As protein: CASSILAGGNNEQFF.